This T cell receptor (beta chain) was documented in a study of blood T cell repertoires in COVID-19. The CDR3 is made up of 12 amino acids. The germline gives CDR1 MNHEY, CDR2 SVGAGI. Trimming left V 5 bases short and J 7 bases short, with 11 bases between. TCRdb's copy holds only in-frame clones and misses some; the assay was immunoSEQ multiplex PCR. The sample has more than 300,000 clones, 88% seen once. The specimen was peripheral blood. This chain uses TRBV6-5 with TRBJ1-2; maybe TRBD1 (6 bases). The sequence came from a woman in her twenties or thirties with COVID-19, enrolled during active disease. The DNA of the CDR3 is TGTGCCAGCAGTCACGGGGGGCCTGGCTACACCTTC. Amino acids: CASSHGGPGYTF.